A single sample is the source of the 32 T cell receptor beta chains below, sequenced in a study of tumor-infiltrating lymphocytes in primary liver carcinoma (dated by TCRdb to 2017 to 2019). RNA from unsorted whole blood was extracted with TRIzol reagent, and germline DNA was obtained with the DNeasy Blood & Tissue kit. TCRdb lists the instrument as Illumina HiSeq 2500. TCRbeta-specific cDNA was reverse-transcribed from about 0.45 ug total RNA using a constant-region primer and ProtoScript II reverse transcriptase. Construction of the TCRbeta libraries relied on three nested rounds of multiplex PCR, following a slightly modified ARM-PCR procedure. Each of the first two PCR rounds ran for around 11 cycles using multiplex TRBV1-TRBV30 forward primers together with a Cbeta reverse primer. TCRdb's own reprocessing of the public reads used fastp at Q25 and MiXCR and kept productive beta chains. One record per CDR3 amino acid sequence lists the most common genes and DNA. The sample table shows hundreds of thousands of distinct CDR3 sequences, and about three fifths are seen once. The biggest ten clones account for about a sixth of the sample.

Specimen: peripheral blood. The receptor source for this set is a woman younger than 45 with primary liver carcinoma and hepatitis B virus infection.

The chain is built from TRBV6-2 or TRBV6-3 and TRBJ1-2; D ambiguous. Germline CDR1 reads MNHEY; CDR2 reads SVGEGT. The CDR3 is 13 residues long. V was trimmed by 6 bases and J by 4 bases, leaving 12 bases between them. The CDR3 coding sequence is TGTGCCAGCAGGGCAGGACTCATCTATGGCTACACCTTC. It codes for CASRAGLIYGYTF.

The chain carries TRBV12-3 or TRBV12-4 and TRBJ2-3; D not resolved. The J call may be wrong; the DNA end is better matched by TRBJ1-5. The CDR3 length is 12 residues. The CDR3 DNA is TGTGCCAGCAGTTCACACACAGATACGCAGCATTTT. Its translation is CASSSHTDTQHF.

The CDR3 sequence: CASSVSFEQFF. For the CDR3, the DNA is TGTGCCAGCAGTGTTAGCTTTGAGCAGTTCTTC. The V and J genes are TRBV7-8 and TRBJ2-1; D not certain. From germline, CDR1 is SGHVS and CDR2 FQNEAQ. This CDR3 has 11 amino acids. Trimming pared 6 bases from V and 9 bases from J, leaving 9 bases between.

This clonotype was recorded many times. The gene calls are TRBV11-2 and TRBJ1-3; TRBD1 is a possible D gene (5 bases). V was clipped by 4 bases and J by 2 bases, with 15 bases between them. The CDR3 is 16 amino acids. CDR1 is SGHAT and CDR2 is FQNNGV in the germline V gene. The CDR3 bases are TGTGCCAGCAGCTCAATCCTCGGGACTCCTGGAAACACCATATATTTT. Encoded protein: CASSSILGTPGNTIYF.

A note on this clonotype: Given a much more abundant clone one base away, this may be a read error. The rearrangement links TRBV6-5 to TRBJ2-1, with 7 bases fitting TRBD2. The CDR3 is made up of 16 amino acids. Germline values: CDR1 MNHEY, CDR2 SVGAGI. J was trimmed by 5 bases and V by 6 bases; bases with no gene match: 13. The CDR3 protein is CASSPRPAGTNNEQFF. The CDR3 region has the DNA TGTGCCAGCAGCCCCCGGCCAGCGGGGACCAACAATGAGCAGTTCTTC.

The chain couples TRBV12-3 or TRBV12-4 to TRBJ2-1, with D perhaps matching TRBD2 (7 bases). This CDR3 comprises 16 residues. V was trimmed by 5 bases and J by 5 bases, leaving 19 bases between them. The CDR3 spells CASSPGGGRGDNEQFF. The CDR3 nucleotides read TGTGCCAGCAGTCCGGGGGGAGGAAGGGGGGACAATGAGCAGTTCTTC.

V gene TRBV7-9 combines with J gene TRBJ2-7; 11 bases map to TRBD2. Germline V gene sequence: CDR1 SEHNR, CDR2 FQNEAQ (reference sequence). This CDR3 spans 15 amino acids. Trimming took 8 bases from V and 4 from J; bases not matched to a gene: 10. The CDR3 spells CASVPPLAGGYEQYF. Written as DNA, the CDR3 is TGTGCCAGCGTCCCCCCCCTAGCGGGAGGTTACGAGCAGTACTTC.

CDR3 nucleotide sequence: TGTGCCAGCGACAACGGAGTCCATGTAGTGTCCGGGGAGCTGTTTTTT. It codes for CASDNGVHVVSGELFF. This chain links TRBV21-1 with TRBJ2-2; TRBD2 was called by the table and not checked on the DNA. TRBV21-1 is termed a pseudogene. The CDR3 has 16 residues.

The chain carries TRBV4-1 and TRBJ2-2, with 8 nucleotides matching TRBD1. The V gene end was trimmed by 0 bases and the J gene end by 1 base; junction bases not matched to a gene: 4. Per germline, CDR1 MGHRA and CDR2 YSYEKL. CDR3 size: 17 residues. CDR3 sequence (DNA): TGCGCCAGCAGCCAAGACCTCGGGACAGGGAACACCGGGGAGCTGTTTTTT. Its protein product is CASSQDLGTGNTGELFF.

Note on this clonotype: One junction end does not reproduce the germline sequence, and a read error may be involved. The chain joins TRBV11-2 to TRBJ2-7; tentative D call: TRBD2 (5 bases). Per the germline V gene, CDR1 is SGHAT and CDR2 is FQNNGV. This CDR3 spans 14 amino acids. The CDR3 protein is CANSSIATYYEQYF. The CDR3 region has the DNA TGTGCCAACAGCTCTATAGCGACCTACTATGAGCAGTACTTC.

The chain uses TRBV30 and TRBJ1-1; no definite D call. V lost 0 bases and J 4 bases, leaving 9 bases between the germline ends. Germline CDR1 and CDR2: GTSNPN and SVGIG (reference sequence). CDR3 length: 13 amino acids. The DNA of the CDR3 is TGTGCCTGGAGTGTATGGAAGATCACTGAAGCTTTCTTT. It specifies CAWSVWKITEAFF.

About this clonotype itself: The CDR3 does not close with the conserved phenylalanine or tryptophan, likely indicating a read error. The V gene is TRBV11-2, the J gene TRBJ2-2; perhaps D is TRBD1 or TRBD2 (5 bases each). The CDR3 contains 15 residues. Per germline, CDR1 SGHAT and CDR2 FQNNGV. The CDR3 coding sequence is TGTGTCAGCAGCTGGCAATCCGACGGGGCCTGGGAGCTGTTTGTT. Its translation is CVSSWQSDGAWELFV.

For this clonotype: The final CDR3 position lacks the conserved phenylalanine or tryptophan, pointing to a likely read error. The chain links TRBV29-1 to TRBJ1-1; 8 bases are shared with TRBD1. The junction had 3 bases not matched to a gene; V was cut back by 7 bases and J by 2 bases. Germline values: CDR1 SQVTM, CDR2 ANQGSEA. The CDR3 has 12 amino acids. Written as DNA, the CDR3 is TGCAGCGCGGGACAGGTAAACACTGAAGCTTTCCTT. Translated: CSAGQVNTEAFL.

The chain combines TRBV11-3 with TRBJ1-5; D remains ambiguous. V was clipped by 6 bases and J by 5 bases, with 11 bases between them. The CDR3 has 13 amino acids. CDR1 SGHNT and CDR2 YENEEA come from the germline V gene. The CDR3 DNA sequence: TGTGCCAGCAGTACCATCCAGTATCAGCCCCAGCATTTT. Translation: CASSTIQYQPQHF.

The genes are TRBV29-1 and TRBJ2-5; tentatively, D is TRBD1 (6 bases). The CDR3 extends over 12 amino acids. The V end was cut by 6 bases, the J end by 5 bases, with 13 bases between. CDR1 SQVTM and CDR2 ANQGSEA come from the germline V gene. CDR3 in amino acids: CSVHRDMETQYF. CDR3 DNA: TGCAGCGTCCACAGGGATATGGAGACCCAGTACTTC.

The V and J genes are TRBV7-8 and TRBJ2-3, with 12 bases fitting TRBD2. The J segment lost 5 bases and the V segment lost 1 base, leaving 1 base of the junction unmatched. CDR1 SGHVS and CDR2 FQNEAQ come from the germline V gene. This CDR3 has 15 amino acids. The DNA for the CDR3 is TGTGCCAGCAGCTTAGGGACTAGCGGGGTAGATACGCAGTATTTT. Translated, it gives CASSLGTSGVDTQYF.

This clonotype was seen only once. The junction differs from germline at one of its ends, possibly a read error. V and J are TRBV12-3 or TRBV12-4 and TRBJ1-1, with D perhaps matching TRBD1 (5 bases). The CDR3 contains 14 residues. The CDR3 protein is CTSSFTGRNTEAFF. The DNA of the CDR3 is TGTACCAGCAGTTTTACAGGACGGAACACTGAAGCTTTCTTT.

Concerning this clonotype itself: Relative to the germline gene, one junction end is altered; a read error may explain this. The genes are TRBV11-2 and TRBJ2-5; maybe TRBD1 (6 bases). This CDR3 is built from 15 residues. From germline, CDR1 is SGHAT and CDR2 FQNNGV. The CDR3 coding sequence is TGTACCAGCAGCTTAGCCCAGACAGGACAAGAGACCCAATACTTC. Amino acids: CTSSLAQTGQETQYF. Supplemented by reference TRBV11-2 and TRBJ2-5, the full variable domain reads EAGVAQSPRYKIIEKRQSVAFWCNPISGHATLYWYQQILGQGPKLLIQFQNNGVVDDSQLPKDRFSAERLKGVDSTLKIQPAKLEDSAVYLCTSSLAQTGQETQYFGPGTRLLVL.

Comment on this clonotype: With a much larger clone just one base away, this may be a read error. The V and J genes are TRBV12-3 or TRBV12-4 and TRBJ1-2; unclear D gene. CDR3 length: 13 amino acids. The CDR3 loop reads CSSSYLDSYGYTF. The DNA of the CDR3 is TGTTCCAGCAGTTATCTCGACTCCTATGGCTACACCTTC.

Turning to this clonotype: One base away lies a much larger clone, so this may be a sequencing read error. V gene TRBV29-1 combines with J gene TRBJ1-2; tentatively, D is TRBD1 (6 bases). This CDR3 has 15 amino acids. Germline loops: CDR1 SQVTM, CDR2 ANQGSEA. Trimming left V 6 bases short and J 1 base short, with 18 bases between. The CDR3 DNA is TGCAGCGTGAAGCCTCAGGGGAGGGGTAACTATGGCTACACCTTC. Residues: CSVKPQGRGNYGYTF.

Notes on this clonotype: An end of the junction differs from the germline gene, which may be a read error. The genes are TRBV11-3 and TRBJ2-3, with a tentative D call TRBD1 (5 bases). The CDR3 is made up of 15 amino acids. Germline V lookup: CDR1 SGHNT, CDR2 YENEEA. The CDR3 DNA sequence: TGTGTCAGCATGTATCAGGGTAGTCTCGCCGATACGCAGTATTTT. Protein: CVSMYQGSLADTQYF.

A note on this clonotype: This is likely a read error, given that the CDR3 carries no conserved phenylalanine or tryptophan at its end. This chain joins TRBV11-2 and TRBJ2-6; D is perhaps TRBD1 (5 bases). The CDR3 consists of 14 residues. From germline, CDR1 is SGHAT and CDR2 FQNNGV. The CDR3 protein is CASRENSGANILTL. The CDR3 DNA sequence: TGTGCCAGCAGGGAGAACTCTGGGGCCAACATCCTGACTTTA.

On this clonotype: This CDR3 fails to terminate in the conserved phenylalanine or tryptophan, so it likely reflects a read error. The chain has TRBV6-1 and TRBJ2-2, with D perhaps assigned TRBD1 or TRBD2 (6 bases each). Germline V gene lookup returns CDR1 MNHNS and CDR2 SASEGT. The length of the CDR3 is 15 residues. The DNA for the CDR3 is TGTGTCAGCAGTGAAGGGGGGACGGACACCGGGGAGCTGTTTTCT. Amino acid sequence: CVSSEGGTDTGELFS.

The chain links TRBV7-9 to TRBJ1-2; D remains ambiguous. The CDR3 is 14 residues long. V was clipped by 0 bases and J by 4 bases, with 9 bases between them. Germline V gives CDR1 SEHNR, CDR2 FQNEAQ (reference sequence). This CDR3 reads CASSLARSFYGYTF. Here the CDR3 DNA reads TGTGCCAGCAGCTTAGCCCGGAGCTTCTATGGCTACACCTTC.

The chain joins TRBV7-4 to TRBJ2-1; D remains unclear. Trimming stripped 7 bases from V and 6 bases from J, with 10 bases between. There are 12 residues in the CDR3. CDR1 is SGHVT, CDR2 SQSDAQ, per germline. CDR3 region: CASIPGSNEQFF. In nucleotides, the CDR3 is TGTGCCAGCATCCCGGGTTCCAATGAGCAGTTCTTC. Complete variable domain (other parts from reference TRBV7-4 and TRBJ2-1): GAGVSQSPRYKVAKRGRDVALRCDSISGHVTLYWYRQTLGQGSEVLTYSQSDAQRDKSGRPSGRFSAERPERSVSTLKIQRTEQGDSAVYLCASIPGSNEQFFGPGTRLTVL.

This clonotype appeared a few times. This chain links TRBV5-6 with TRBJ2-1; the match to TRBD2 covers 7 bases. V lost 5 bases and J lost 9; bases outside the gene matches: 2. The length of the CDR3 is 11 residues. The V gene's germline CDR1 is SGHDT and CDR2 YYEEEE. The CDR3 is CASRERGEQFF. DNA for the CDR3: TGTGCCAGCAGAGAGCGGGGTGAGCAGTTCTTC.

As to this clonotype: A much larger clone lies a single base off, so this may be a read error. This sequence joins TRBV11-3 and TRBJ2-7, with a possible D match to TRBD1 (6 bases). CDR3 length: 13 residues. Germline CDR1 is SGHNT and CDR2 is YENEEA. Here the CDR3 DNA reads TGTGCCAGCAGCTCAACACAGGGAAGTGAGCGGTACTTC. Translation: CASSSTQGSERYF.

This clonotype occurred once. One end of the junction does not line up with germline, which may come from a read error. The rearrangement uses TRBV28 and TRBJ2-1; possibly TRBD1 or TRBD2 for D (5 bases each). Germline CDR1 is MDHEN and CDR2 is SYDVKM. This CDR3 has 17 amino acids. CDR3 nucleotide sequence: TGTGCCAGCAGTACCCTCCTAGGCATATTCGGGGCCAATGAGCAGCTCTTC. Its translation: CASSTLLGIFGANEQLF.

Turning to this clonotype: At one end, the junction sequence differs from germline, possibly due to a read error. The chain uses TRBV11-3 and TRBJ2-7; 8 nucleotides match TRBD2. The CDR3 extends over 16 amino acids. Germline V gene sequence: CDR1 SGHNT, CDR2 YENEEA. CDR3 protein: CASRKMGLGAGHEQYF. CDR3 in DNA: TGTGCCAGCAGAAAAATGGGACTAGGGGCTGGACACGAGCAATACTTC.

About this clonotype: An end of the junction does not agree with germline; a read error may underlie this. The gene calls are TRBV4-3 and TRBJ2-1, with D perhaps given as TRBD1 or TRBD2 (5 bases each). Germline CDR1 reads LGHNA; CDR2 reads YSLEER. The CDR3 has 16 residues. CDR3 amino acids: CASSQDWGSSYKEQFF. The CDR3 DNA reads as TGCGCCAGCAGCCAAGATTGGGGGTCCTCCTACAAAGAGCAGTTCTTC.

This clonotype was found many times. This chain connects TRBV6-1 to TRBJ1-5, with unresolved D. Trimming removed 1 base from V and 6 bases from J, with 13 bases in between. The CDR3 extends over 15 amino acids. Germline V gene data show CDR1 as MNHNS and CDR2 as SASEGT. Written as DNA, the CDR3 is TGTGCCAGCAGTGAAGGGGTCCTCGGAAGTCAGCCCCAGCATTTT. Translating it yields CASSEGVLGSQPQHF.

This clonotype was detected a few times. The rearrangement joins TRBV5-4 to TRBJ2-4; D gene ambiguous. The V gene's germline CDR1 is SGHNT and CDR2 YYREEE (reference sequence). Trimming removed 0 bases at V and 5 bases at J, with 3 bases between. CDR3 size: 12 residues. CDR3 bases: TGTGCCAGCAGCTTGGAGCAAAACATTCAGTACTTC. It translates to CASSLEQNIQYF.